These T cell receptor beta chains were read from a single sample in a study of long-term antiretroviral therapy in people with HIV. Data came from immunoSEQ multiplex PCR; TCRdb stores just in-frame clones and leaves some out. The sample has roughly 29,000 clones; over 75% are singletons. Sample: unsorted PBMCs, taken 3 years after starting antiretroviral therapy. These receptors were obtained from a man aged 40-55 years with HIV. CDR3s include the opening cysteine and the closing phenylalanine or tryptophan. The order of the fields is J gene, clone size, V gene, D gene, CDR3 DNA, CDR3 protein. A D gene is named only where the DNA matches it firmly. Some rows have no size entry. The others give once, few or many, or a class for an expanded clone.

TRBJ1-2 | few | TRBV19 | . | TGTGCCAGTACCCAGGGGCCCCCTAGGGATGGCTACACCTTC | CASTQGPPRDGYTF
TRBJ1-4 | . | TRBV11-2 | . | TGTGCCAGCACCATACCGGGCAATGAAAAACTGTTTTTT | CASTIPGNEKLFF
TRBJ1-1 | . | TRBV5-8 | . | TGTGCCACTGAGAACACTGAAGCTTTCTTT | CATENTEAFF
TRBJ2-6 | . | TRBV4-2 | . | TGTGCCAGCAGCCAAGATAGGAGGGGAGCAGGGGCCAACGTCCTGACTTTC | CASSQDRRGAGANVLTF
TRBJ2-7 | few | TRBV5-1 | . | TGCGCCAGCAGCGCATACCGGGCTTCACAAATCTACGAGCAGTACTTC | CASSAYRASQIYEQYF
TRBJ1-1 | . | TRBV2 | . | TGTGCCAGCAAGCAGGGTCCGAACACTGAAGCTTTCTTT | CASKQGPNTEAFF
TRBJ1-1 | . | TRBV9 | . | TGTGCCAGCAGCGTAGGGAACAGCCCCACTGAAGCTTTCTTT | CASSVGNSPTEAFF
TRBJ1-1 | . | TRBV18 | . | TGTGCCAGCTCACCACAAAAGTACACTGAAGCTTTCTTT | CASSPQKYTEAFF
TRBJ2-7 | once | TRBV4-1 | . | TGCGCCAGCAGCCAACGGGACTTGAGCTCCTACGAGCAGTACTTC | CASSQRDLSSYEQYF
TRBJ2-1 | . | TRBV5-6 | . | TGTGCCAGCAGCTTACTCCCGGAGCCGAGCTCCTACAATGAGCAGTTCTTC | CASSLLPEPSSYNEQFF
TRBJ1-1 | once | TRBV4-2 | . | TGTGCCAGCAGCCAAGAAGAGGGGGGGGTCTGGGGGAACACTGAAGCTTTCTTT | CASSQEEGGVWGNTEAFF
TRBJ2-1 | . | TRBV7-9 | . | TGTGCCAGCAGCGCGCCAAGCCCGGGGGAGTACAATGAGCAGTTCTTC | CASSAPSPGEYNEQFF
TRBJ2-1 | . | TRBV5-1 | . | TGCGCCAGCAGCTCGCGGAGTAGCGGAGTCCCCATCCTCTACAATGAGCAGTTCTTC | CASSSRSSGVPILYNEQFF
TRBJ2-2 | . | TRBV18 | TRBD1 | TGTGCCAGCTCACCTCTCGGACAGGGCACCGGGGAGCTGTTTTTT | CASSPLGQGTGELFF
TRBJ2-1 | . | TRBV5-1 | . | TGCGCCAGCAGCGGCCTAGACTATCCAAATCGCTCCTACAATGAGCAGTTCTTC | CASSGLDYPNRSYNEQFF
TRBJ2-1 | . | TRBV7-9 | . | TGTGCCAGCAGCCTGGTGGTCAATGAGCAGTTCTTC | CASSLVVNEQFF
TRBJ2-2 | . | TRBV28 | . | TGTGCCAGCAGTTTGTCTCGGGGATACACCGGGGAGCTGTTTTTT | CASSLSRGYTGELFF
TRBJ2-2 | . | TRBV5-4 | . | TGTGCCAGCTCCGGGTCTGCCGGGGAGCTGTTTTTT | CASSGSAGELFF
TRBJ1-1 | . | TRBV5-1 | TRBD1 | TGCGCCAGCAGCTTGTGGGGACAGGGCCTTGGGAGGCCTTTCTTT | CASSLWGQGLGRPFF
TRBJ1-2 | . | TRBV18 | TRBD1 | TGTGCCAGCTCACTCGACAGGGGGGCCTATGGCTACACCTTC | CASSLDRGAYGYTF
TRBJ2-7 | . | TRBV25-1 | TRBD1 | TGTGCCAGCAGTGAGGGGACAGGGTTTCCTTACGAGCAGTACTTC | CASSEGTGFPYEQYF
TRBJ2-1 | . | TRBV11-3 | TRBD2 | TGTGCCAGCAGCTTCCGCCAAGGAGGCGGGAGTCCGTACAATGAGCAGTTCTTC | CASSFRQGGGSPYNEQFF
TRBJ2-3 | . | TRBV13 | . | TGTGCCAGCAGCCCCACCTCAGGACCGCGGGATACGCAGTATTTT | CASSPTSGPRDTQYF
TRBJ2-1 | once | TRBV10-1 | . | TGCGCCAGCAGATCTGGTAGCTCCTACAATGAGCAGTTCTTC | CASRSGSSYNEQFF
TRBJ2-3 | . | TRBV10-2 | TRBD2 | TGCGCCAGCACAGGACTAGCGGGTTTCACAGATACGCAGTATTTT | CASTGLAGFTDTQYF
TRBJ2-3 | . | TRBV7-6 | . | TGTGCCAGCAGCTACGACCCAGATACGCAGTATTTT | CASSYDPDTQYF
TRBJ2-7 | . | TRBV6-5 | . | TGTGCCAGCAGGACGGGATATTCAGCCTACGAGCAGTACTTC | CASRTGYSAYEQYF
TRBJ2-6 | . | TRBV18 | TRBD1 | TGTGCCAGCTCACCACCGCCAGGGGGCCCCCCAGCCGGGGCCAACGTCCTGACTTTC | CASSPPPGGPPAGANVLTF
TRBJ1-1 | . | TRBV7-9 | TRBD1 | TGTGCCAGCAGCTCGCACCTGGACAGGGCCACTGAAGCTTTCTTT | CASSSHLDRATEAFF
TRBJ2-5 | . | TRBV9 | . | TGTGCCAGCAGCGTAGCTGGGACTGACCAAGAGACCCAGTACTTC | CASSVAGTDQETQYF
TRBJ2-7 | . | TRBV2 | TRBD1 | TGTGCCATCCTAGGGACTGGGGACAGGGGAGGCGAGCAGTACTTC | CAILGTGDRGGEQYF
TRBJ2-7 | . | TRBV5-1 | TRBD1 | TGCGCCAGCAGCCCGGGACAGACCTACGAGCAGTACTTC | CASSPGQTYEQYF
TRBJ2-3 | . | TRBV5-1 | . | TGCGCCAGCAGCTTGGGCGGATACTACACAGATACGCAGTATTTT | CASSLGGYYTDTQYF
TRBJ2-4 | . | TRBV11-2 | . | TGTGCCAGCAGCCCCGGGTGGGGGATTCAGTACTTC | CASSPGWGIQYF
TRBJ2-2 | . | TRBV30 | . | TGTGCCTGGAGTGTACCCCCCGCCGGGGAGCTGTTTTTT | CAWSVPPAGELFF
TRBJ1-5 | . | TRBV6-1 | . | TGTGCCAGCAGTGAAAGGCCCGAAGGGCGAGGTCGGCCCCAGCATTTT | CASSERPEGRGRPQHF
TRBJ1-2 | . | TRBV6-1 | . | TGTGCCAGCAGTGAAGAGACAGGAGGTGGCTACACCTTC | CASSEETGGGYTF
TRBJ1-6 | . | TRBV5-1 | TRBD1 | TGCGCCAGCAGTACCTACCCAGGGGGCTCGAATTCACCCCTCCACTTT | CASSTYPGGSNSPLHF
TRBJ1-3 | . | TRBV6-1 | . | TGTGCCAGCGGGCAAGTCTCTGGAAACACCATATATTTT | CASGQVSGNTIYF
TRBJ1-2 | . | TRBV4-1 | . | TGCGCCAGCGGGGCAGGGAGCAGCCGCTATGGCTACACCTTC | CASGAGSSRYGYTF
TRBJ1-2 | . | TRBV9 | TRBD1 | TGTGCCAGCAGCGGGGACAGCTATGGCTACACCTTC | CASSGDSYGYTF